This T cell receptor beta chain was profiled in a study of cytotoxic CD8 clonotypes in ibrutinib-treated CLL. Study results and caveats: Public clonotypes, an uncommon group, contracted or remained stable on treatment.

This clone was seen a few times. The target antigen is unknown. The targeted sequencing depth was 1 in 200,000 to 1 in 1 million T cells. Using immunoSEQ multiplex PCR, the repertoire was profiled, and TCRdb retains in-frame clones only, with some absent. Of some 84,000 clones in the sample, about 86% were seen once. Germline V CDR1 and CDR2: MNHEY, SMNVEV (reference sequence). This CDR3 spans 13 amino acids. The germline V and J ends were trimmed by 3 bases and 8 bases, with 13 bases remaining between them. The material sequenced was PBMCs, taken before ibrutinib treatment. This receptor was taken from a human donor with chronic lymphocytic leukemia. The chain couples TRBV27 to TRBJ1-2; D not resolved. In DNA, the CDR3 is TGTGCCAGCAGTTTTGGGGTAAGAGGAGGCTACACCTTC. It specifies CASSFGVRGGYTF.